This TCR beta chain was sequenced in a study of siplizumab effects on memory and regulatory T cells. V lost 10 bases, J lost 2 bases, and 3 bases stayed unmatched. Germline CDR1 MNHNS, CDR2 SASEGT. The CDR3 covers 13 residues. Study findings and constraints: Siplizumab caused a significant drop in alloreactive sequences traceable to unstimulated CD4+ memory cells. Confirmatory evidence of suppressive function in proliferating siplizumab-culture Tregs was not obtained.

A note on this clone: Its antigen is still unknown.

The table came from immunoSEQ multiplex PCR; TCRdb's copy has only in-frame clones and leaves some out. Of 70,000 or so clones in the sample, 91% are singletons; the top ten hold approximately 28%. The chain is built from TRBV6-1 and TRBJ2-1, with TRBD2 matching 9 bases. The receptor was isolated from a human donor in good health. The sample comprised CD8+ T cells sorted from blood. CDR3 region: CATPSGTYNEQFF. CDR3 in DNA: TGTGCCACCCCTAGCGGGACCTACAATGAGCAGTTCTTC.